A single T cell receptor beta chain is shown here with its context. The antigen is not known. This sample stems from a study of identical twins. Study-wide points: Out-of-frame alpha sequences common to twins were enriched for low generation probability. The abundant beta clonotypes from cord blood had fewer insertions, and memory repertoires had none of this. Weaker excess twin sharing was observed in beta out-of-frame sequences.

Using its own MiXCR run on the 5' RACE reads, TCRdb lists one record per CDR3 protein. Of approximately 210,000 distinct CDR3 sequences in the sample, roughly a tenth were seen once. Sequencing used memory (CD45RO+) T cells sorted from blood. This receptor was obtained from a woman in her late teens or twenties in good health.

The CDR3, as DNA: TGCAGTGCTATGCTGTCTCCTGGGTATGGCTACACCTTC. Protein sequence: CSAMLSPGYGYTF. This chain connects TRBV20-1 to TRBJ1-2; D remains ambiguous. Per the germline V gene, CDR1 is DFQATT and CDR2 is SNEGSKA (reference sequence). V lost 4 bases and J lost 5, with 14 bases in between. The CDR3 is made up of 13 amino acids.